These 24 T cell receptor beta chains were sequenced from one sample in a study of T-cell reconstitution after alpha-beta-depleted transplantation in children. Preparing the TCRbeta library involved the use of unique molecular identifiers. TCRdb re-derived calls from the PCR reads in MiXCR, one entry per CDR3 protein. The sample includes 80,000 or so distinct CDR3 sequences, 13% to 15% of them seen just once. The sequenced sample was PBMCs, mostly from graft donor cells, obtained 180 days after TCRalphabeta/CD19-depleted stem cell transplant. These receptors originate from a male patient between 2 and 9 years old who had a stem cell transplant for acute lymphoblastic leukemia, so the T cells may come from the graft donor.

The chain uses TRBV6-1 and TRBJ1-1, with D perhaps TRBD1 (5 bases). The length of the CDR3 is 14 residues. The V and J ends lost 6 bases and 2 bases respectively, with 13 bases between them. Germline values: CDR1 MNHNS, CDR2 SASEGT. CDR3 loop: CASSRGHGNTEAFF. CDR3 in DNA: TGTGCCAGCAGCCGCGGACACGGTAACACTGAAGCTTTCTTT.

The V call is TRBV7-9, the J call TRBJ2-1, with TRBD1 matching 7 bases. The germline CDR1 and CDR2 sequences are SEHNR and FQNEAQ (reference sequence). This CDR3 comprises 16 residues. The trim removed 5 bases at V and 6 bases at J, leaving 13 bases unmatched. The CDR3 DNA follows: TGTGCCAGCAGCCGTCGGGACAGACAGCCTCCCAATGAGCAGTTCTTC. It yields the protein CASSRRDRQPPNEQFF.

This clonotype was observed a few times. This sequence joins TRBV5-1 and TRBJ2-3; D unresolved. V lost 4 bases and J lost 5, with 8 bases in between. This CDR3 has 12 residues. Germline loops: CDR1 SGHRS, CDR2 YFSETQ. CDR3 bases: TGCGCCAGCAGCCGTAATCGAGATACGCAGTATTTT. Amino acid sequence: CASSRNRDTQYF.

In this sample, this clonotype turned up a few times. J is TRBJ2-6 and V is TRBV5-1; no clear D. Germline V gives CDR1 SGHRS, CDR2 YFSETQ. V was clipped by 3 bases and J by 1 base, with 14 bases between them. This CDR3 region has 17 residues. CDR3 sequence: CASSSPGRLSGANVLTF. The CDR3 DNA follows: TGCGCCAGCAGCTCGCCCGGAAGGCTTTCTGGGGCCAACGTCCTGACTTTC.

The CDR3 region is CASTSGHLPNQPQHF. CDR3 bases: TGTGCCAGCACCTCGGGACACCTGCCCAATCAGCCCCAGCATTTT. The chain is built from TRBV28 and TRBJ1-5; D is possibly TRBD1 (6 bases). This CDR3 contains 15 residues. V gave up 7 bases and J gave up 3 bases, with 16 bases separating them. Germline V gene sequence: CDR1 MDHEN, CDR2 SYDVKM. Full variable domain (rest looked up from reference TRBV28 and TRBJ1-5): DVKVTQSSRYLVKRTGEKVFLECVQDMDHENMFWYRQDPGLGLRLIYFSYDVKMKEKGDIPEGYSVSREKKERFSLILESASTNQTSMYLCASTSGHLPNQPQHFGDGTRLSIL.

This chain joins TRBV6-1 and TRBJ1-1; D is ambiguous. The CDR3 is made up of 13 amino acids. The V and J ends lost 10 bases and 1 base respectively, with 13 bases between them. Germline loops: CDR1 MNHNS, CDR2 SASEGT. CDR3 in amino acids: CATRRGGNTEAFF. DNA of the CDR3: TGTGCCACCCGCCGGGGTGGGAACACTGAAGCTTTCTTT.

CDR3 DNA sequence: TGTGCCACCAGTGATCCGGGGACAGGGGATCACGGGGAGCTGTTTTTT. It is translated as CATSDPGTGDHGELFF. The rearrangement links TRBV24-1 to TRBJ2-2; 10 nucleotides line up with TRBD1. Per the germline V gene, CDR1 is KGHDR and CDR2 is SFDVKD. With V trimmed by 3 bases and J by 7 bases, 7 bases remained unmatched. The CDR3 has 16 residues.

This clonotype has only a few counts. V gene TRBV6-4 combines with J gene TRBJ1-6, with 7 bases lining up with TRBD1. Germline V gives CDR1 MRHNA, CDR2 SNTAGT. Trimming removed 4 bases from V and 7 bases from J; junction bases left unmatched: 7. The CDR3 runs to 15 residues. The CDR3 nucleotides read TGTGCCAGCAGTGCCTCGACAGGGCCGAATTCACCCCTCCACTTT. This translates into CASSASTGPNSPLHF.

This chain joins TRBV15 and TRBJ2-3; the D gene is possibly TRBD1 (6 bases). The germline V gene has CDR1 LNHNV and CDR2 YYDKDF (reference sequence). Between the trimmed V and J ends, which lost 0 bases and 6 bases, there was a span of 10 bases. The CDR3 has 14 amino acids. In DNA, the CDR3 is TGTGCCACCAGCAGAGATCAGAGGGGGGATACGCAGTATTTT. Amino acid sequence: CATSRDQRGDTQYF.

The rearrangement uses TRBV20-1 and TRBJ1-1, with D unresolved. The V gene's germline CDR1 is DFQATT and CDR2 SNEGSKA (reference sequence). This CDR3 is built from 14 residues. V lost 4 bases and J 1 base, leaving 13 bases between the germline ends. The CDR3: CSATGSPRNTEAFF. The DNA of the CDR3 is TGCAGTGCTACAGGATCCCCGAGGAACACTGAAGCTTTCTTT.

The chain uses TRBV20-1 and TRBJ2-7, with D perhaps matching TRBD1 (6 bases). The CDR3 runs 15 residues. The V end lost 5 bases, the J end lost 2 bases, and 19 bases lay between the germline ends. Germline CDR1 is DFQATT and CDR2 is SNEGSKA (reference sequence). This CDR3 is CSAPPRGSVPYEQYF. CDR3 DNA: TGCAGTGCTCCCCCCAGGGGATCGGTTCCCTACGAGCAGTACTTC.

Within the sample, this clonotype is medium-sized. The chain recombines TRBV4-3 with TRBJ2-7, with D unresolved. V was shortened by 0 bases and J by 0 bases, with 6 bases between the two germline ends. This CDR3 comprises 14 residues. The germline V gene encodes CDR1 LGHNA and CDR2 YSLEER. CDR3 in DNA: TGCGCCAGCAGCCAAGAACCGAGCTCCTACGAGCAGTACTTC. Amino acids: CASSQEPSSYEQYF.

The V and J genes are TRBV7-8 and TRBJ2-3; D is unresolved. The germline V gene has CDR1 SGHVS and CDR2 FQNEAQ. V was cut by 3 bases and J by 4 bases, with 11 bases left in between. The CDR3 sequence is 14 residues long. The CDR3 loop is CASSFLQMADTQYF. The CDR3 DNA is TGTGCCAGCAGCTTTCTTCAGATGGCAGATACGCAGTATTTT.

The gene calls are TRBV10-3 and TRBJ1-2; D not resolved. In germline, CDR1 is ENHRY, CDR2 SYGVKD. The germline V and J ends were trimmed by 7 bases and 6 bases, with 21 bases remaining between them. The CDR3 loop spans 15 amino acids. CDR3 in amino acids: CAIMENGRTGNGYTF. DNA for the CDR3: TGTGCCATCATGGAGAACGGCCGTACGGGGAATGGCTACACCTTC.

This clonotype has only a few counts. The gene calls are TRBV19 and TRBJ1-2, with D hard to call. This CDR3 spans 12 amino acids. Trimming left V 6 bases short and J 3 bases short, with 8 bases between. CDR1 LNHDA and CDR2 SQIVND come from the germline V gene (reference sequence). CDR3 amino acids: CASSPRHYGYTF. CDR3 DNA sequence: TGTGCCAGTAGCCCAAGACACTATGGCTACACCTTC.

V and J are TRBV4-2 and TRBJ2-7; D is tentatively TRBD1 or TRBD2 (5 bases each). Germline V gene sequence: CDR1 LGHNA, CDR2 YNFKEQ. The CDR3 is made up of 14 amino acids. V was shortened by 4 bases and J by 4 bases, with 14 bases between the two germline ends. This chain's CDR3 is CASSLQGRPYEQYF. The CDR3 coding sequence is TGTGCCAGCAGCCTCCAGGGACGGCCATACGAGCAGTACTTC.

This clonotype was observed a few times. CDR3 nucleotide sequence: TGTGCCAGCTCACCAACGAGGGGGTCCTACAATGAGCAGTTCTTC. As protein: CASSPTRGSYNEQFF. V is TRBV18 and J is TRBJ2-1; a weak D match, TRBD1 (6 bases). From germline, CDR1 is KGHSH and CDR2 LQKENI. Trimming cost V 2 bases and J 1 base, with 9 bases left between them. The CDR3 sequence is 15 residues long.

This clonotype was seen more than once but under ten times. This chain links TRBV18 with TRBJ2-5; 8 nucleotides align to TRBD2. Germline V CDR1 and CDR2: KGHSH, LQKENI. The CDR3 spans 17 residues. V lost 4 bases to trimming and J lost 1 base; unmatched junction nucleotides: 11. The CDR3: CASSLMSGSTLQETQYF. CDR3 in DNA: TGTGCCAGCTCACTCATGAGCGGGAGCACGCTCCAAGAGACCCAGTACTTC. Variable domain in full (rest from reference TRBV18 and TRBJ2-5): NAGVMQNPRHLVRRRGQEARLRCSPMKGHSHVYWYRQLPEEGLKFMVYLQKENIIDESGMPKERFSAEFPKEGPSILRIQQVVRGDSAAYFCASSLMSGSTLQETQYFGPGTRLLVL.

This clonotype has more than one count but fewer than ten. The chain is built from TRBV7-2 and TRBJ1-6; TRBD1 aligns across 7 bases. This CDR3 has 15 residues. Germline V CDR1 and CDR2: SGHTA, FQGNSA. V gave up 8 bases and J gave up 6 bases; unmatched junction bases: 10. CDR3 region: CASHGTGTVNSPLHF. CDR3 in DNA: TGTGCCAGCCATGGAACCGGGACAGTTAATTCACCCCTCCACTTT.

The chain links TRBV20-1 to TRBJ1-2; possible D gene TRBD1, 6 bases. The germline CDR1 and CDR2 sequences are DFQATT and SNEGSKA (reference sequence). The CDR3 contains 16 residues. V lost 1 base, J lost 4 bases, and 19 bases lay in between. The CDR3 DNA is TGCAGTGCTAGAGTTTGGGGGGGGGCGTCTAGCTATGGCTACACCTTC. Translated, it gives CSARVWGGASSYGYTF.

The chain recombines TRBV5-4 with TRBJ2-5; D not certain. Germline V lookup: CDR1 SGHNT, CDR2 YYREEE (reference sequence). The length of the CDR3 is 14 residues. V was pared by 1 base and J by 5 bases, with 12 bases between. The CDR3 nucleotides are TGTGCCAGCAGCTTGAATCACCGTCAGGAGACCCAGTACTTC. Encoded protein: CASSLNHRQETQYF.

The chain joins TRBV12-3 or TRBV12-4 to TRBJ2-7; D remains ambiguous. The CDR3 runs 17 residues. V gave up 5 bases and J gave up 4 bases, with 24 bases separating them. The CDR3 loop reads CASSLKGRVTASYEQYF. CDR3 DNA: TGTGCCAGCAGTCTCAAGGGAAGGGTAACAGCTTCTTACGAGCAGTACTTC.

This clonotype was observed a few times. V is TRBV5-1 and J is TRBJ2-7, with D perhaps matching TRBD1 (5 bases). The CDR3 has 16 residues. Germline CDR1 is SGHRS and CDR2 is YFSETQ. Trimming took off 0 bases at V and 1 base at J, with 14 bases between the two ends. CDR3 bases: TGCGCCAGCAGCTTGGCCAGAAAGGGGTCATCCTACGAGCAGTACTTC. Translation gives CASSLARKGSSYEQYF.

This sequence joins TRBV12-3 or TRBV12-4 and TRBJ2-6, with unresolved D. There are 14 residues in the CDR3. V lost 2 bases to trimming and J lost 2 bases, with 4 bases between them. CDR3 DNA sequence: TGTGCCAGCAGTTTAACTGCTGGGGCCAACGTCCTGACTTTC. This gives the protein CASSLTAGANVLTF.